Presented here are 19 T cell receptor beta chains from one specimen sequenced in a study of control samples from healthy donors and cancer patients. Profiled with immunoSEQ multiplex PCR; TCRdb holds only in-frame clones, not every one. The data contain about 150,000 clones, over 85% of them singletons. The sample taken for sequencing was blood. The source is a man between 18 and 35 years old in good health.

This clone appeared once. The V and J genes are TRBV5-1 and TRBJ1-2; no definite D call. CDR1 SGHRS and CDR2 YFSETQ come from the germline V gene. Trimming removed 4 bases from V and 8 bases from J, with 18 bases in between. The CDR3 spans 14 residues. CDR3 amino acids: CASSPGRSREGYTF. The DNA of the CDR3 is TGCGCCAGCAGCCCGGGCCGGAGTCGAGAAGGCTACACCTTC.

The chain carries TRBV4-1 and TRBJ1-1, with D possibly matching TRBD1 (6 bases). The CDR3 is made up of 15 amino acids. Germline V gene lookup returns CDR1 MGHRA and CDR2 YSYEKL. Trimming removed 4 bases from V and 4 bases from J, with 16 bases in between. CDR3: CASSLRGGAGTEAFF. The DNA of the CDR3 is TGCGCCAGCAGCCTCCGAGGGGGGGCCGGCACTGAAGCTTTCTTT.

V is TRBV5-6 and J is TRBJ1-2; 7 bases align to TRBD1. V dropped 3 bases and J dropped 2; count of bases not matched to a gene: 7. Germline assignment: CDR1 SGHDT and CDR2 YYEEEE. The CDR3 spans 15 residues. CDR3 nucleotide sequence: TGTGCCAGCAGCTCCGGACAGGCGTACAACTATGGCTACACCTTC. This sequence encodes CASSSGQAYNYGYTF.

The chain carries TRBV11-3 and TRBJ2-2; 9 nucleotides match TRBD2. CDR3 length: 14 residues. Germline V gene data show CDR1 as SGHNT and CDR2 as YENEEA. J gave up 7 bases and V 7 bases, and 7 bases lay outside the gene matches. CDR3 amino acids: CASTVAGANGELFF. The DNA for the CDR3 is TGTGCCAGCACCGTAGCGGGAGCAAACGGGGAGCTGTTTTTT. Complete variable domain (other parts from reference TRBV11-3 and TRBJ2-2): EAGVVQSPRYKIIEKKQPVAFWCNPISGHNTLYWYLQNLGQGPELLIRYENEEAVDDSQLPKDRFSAERLKGVDSTLKIQPAELGDSAVYLCASTVAGANGELFFGEGSRLTVL.

In this sample, this clone turned up once. The chain uses TRBV6-1 and TRBJ2-5, with D tentatively TRBD2 (7 bases). There are 15 residues in the CDR3. Looked up from germline, CDR1 is MNHNS and CDR2 is SASEGT. V was cut by 0 bases and J by 4 bases, with 12 bases left in between. CDR3 protein: CASSEALGGAETQYF. CDR3 nucleotides: TGTGCCAGCAGTGAAGCGCTTGGGGGGGCAGAGACCCAGTACTTC.

This clone was observed a single time. V and J are TRBV6-6 and TRBJ1-5, with TRBD1 matching over 7 bases. Unmatched junction bases numbered 5, after V lost 3 bases and J lost 9 bases. The CDR3 extends over 13 amino acids. Germline assignment: CDR1 MNHNY and CDR2 SVGAGI (reference sequence). The DNA for the CDR3 is TGTGCCAGCAGTTATTTGACAGGGTCGCCCCAGCATTTT. Amino acids: CASSYLTGSPQHF.

This chain connects TRBV13 to TRBJ1-6; D gene unclear. V lost 0 bases and J lost 6, with 12 bases in between. The CDR3 is 16 residues long. From germline, CDR1 is PRHDT and CDR2 FYEKMQ (reference sequence). CDR3 in DNA: TGTGCCAGCAGCTTAGGAATGGGAAGGCCTAATTCACCCCTCCACTTT. Its translation: CASSLGMGRPNSPLHF.

The chain joins TRBV13 to TRBJ2-5; D possibly corresponds to TRBD2 (5 bases). The length of the CDR3 is 13 residues. Trimming took off 4 bases at V and 0 bases at J, with 6 bases between the two ends. Germline CDR1 and CDR2: PRHDT and FYEKMQ (reference sequence). For the CDR3, the DNA is TGTGCCAGCAGCTGGGAGTACCAAGAGACCCAGTACTTC. As protein: CASSWEYQETQYF.

This chain connects TRBV3-1 (or the pseudogene TRBV3-2) to TRBJ1-5; no reliable D call. The CDR3 has 15 amino acids. Germline CDR1 is LGHDT and CDR2 is YNNKEL (reference sequence). Trimming stripped 0 bases from V and 6 bases from J, with 12 bases between. This CDR3 is CASSQDSREAQPQHF. In nucleotides, the CDR3 is TGTGCCAGCAGCCAAGATTCTAGGGAGGCTCAGCCCCAGCATTTT.

This clone was seen once. The chain carries TRBV28 and TRBJ1-2, with D uncertain. V gave up 10 bases and J gave up 4 bases, with 7 bases separating them. Germline values: CDR1 MDHEN, CDR2 SYDVKM. There are 10 residues in the CDR3. CDR3 loop: CATVSYGYTF. In DNA, the CDR3 is TGTGCCACCGTATCCTATGGCTACACCTTC.

The chain uses TRBV5-6 and TRBJ1-1, with TRBD1 as a possible D gene (6 bases). In germline, CDR1 is SGHDT, CDR2 YYEEEE. CDR3 length: 14 residues. With 3 bases removed from V and 0 bases from J, the gap between germline ends came to 9 bases. The CDR3 DNA is TGTGCCAGCAGCTGGGGGGCAGTGAACACTGAAGCTTTCTTT. Translation: CASSWGAVNTEAFF.

The chain has TRBV7-9 and TRBJ2-5; D ambiguous. V dropped 1 base and J dropped 4 bases, with 4 bases sitting between them. CDR1 is SEHNR and CDR2 is FQNEAQ in the germline V gene (reference sequence). This CDR3 has 12 residues. CDR3 nucleotides: TGTGCCAGCAGCTTAGTTGGAGAGACCCAGTACTTC. This sequence encodes CASSLVGETQYF.

This chain joins TRBV12-3 or TRBV12-4 and TRBJ1-4, with D unresolved. The CDR3 consists of 13 residues. The V gene lost 3 bases and the J gene lost 8 bases, with 10 bases spanning the gap. CDR3 sequence: CASSFLSREKLFF. The CDR3 nucleotides read TGTGCCAGCAGTTTCTTATCTAGGGAAAAACTGTTTTTT.

This chain uses TRBV5-6 with TRBJ2-5; D may correspond to TRBD1 or TRBD2 (7 bases each). V lost 6 bases to trimming and J lost 5 bases, with 26 bases between them. CDR1 is SGHDT, CDR2 YYEEEE, per germline. This CDR3 comprises 17 residues. The CDR3 sequence is CASKGAGGRRLSETQYF. CDR3 coding DNA: TGTGCCAGCAAGGGGGCCGGGGGGAGACGGCTTTCGGAGACCCAGTACTTC.

The chain carries TRBV28 and TRBJ1-2; TRBD1 might be the D (5 bases). Trimming stripped 4 bases from V and 2 bases from J, with 20 bases between. Germline V CDR1 and CDR2: MDHEN, SYDVKM. The CDR3 is made up of 17 amino acids. The CDR3 DNA follows: TGTGCCAGCAGTTCCCGGGAAGGGGACGGACCAAACTATGGCTACACCTTC. Protein: CASSSREGDGPNYGYTF.

The chain combines TRBV5-6 with TRBJ2-1; D is unclear. The CDR3 is 13 amino acids. CDR1 SGHDT and CDR2 YYEEEE come from the germline V gene. The V end lost 4 bases, the J end lost 3 bases, and 8 bases lay between the germline ends. Here the CDR3 reads CASSLRVYNEQFF. The CDR3 DNA is TGTGCCAGCAGCCTCCGGGTCTACAATGAGCAGTTCTTC.

The chain carries TRBV11-2 and TRBJ1-6; D ambiguous. Deletions cut 1 base from V and 10 bases from J, with 11 bases between. CDR1 and CDR2 (germline): SGHAT, FQNNGV. The CDR3 consists of 14 residues. The CDR3 DNA reads TGTGCCAGCAGCTTAGGGCAGAGTTACTCACCCCTCCACTTT. It encodes CASSLGQSYSPLHF.

CDR3 protein: CASSAGGLAGGSPYEQYF. Here the CDR3 DNA reads TGTGCCAGCAGCGCGGGGGGACTAGCGGGAGGAAGCCCCTACGAGCAGTACTTC. The chain uses TRBV9 and TRBJ2-7; TRBD2 agrees at 15 bases. The CDR3 covers 18 residues. Per germline, CDR1 SGDLS and CDR2 YYNGEE. Trimming cost V 3 bases and J 2 bases; bases outside gene matches: 9.

The J gene is TRBJ1-1, the V gene TRBV7-8, with a possible D match to TRBD1 (5 bases). The CDR3 covers 13 residues. The germline V gene has CDR1 SGHVS and CDR2 FQNEAQ. Trimming removed 4 bases at V and 4 bases at J, with 10 bases between. The CDR3 protein is CASSSPRATEAFF. DNA for the CDR3: TGTGCCAGCAGCTCACCCAGGGCCACTGAAGCTTTCTTT.